This T cell receptor beta chain was identified in a study of T cell repertoires in cytomegalovirus infection. Study as a whole: An indication of both CMV infection and matching HLA type came from public TCR beta signatures. Broader study findings: The response measured ex vivo was dominated by TCR beta clonotypes (HLA-C-restricted and CMV-specific). Cumulative frequency (of public TCR beta family members) identified carriers of CMV plus the relevant HLA.

From the reads, TCRdb called clonotypes with MiXCR, one entry per CDR3 protein. The sample lists about 150,000 distinct CDR3 sequences; more than 15% were seen once. A single count supports this clonotype. Its target is not known. The receptor was derived from a human donor in good health (CMV status not recorded). Some clones in this sample may be carry-over from other donors' samples. Input material: CD8+ T cells from PBMCs.

The CDR3, as DNA: TGTGCCAGCAGTTATAGTGGCGGGGAGAGACCAGATACGCAGTATTTT. Protein: CASSYSGGERPDTQYF. V is TRBV6-6 and J is TRBJ2-3, with D possibly matching TRBD2 (6 bases). Trimming removed 3 bases from V and 4 bases from J, with 17 bases in between. The V gene's germline CDR1 is MNHNY and CDR2 SVGAGI (reference sequence). The length of the CDR3 is 16 residues.